This T cell receptor beta chain was recovered during a study of metastatic and nonmetastatic thyroid tumors. Overall study context: Patients with malignant and benign thyroid disease provided blood and tumor or nodule tissue, whose repertoires were compared.

CDR3 length: 15 residues. V shed 6 bases, J shed 0 bases, and the junction held 5 bases outside the gene matches. CDR1 is SGHVS, CDR2 FQNEAQ, per germline. TCRdb re-called clones from the PCR reads using MiXCR. The sample records some 21,000 clones, approximately 11% being singletons. Treatment of any kind had been given to no patient before thyroid surgery. The sequence was collected from a female donor with papillary thyroid cancer or a benign thyroid nodule (not recorded which). Some clones in this sample may be carry-over from other donors' samples. The sample taken for sequencing was blood. This chain uses TRBV7-8 with TRBJ2-5; 9 nucleotides align to TRBD2. CDR3 coding DNA: TGTGCCAGCAGGTTTAGCGGGAGTGACCAAGAGACCCAGTACTTC. Translated: CASRFSGSDQETQYF.